This TCR beta chain was documented in a study of control samples from healthy donors and cancer patients (dated by TCRdb to about 2020). To prepare the library, the immunoSEQ multiplex PCR assay was applied. The immuneACCESS repertoire file appears here via TCRdb, limited to in-frame rearrangements. These files lack a portion of the clones; in checked studies, under half of the deficit traces to unresolved V genes, and the cause of the others is not known. The sample data list 90,000 to 130,000 clones, and roughly 90% of these were observed just once. The ten largest clones represent around 3.9% of the sample. Notes on this clone: The antigen it recognizes is unknown. No much larger clone exists at a distance of one base, and base qualities are not known.

The V and J ends are trimmed by 5 bases and 8 bases, leaving 12 bases between them. CDR1 and CDR2, looked up from the germline V gene, are KGHDR and SFDVKD. The CDR3 has 13 amino acids, counting the end cysteine and phenylalanine. The kept DNA is CDR3 alone, 39 bases in frame from the first base. Sequencing used PBMCs. The sequence derives from a woman aged 55-69 years with lung cancer. The rearranged segments are TRBV24-1 and TRBJ2-1; the D gene could be either TRBD1 or TRBD2, each agreeing at 5 bases. The CDR3 protein: CATSVGEWYEQFF. The bases read TGTGCCACCAGTGTGGGGGAGTGGTATGAGCAGTTCTTC.